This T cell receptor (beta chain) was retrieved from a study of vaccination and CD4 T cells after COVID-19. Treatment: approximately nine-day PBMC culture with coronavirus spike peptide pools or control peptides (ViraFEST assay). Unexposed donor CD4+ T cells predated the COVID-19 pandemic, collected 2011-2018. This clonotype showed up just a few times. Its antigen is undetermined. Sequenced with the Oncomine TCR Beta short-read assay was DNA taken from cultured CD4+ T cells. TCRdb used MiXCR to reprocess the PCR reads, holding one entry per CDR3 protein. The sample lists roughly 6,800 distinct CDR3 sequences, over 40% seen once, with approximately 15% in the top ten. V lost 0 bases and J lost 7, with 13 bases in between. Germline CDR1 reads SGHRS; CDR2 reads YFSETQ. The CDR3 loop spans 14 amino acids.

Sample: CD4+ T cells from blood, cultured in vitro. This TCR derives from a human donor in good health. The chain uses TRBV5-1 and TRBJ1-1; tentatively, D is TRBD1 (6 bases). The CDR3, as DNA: TGCGCCAGCAGCTTGGCCCGACAGGCTGTTGAAGCTTTCTTT. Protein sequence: CASSLARQAVEAFF.